This T cell receptor beta chain originates from a study of blood T cell repertoires in COVID-19 (dated by TCRdb to about 2020). A note on the overall study: The collaborator samples originated in the United States, Italy and Spain and spanned the acute and convalescent phases of COVID-19. Where HLA class I and class II types were available, the types were taken from metadata supplied by the sample provider, not from assay-based typing. The samples were drawn from two sources: the first 160 participants of the ongoing ImmuneRACE study, and 950 to 1,500 subjects contributed by 6 global collaborators. The repertoires were released in a freely available public database meant as a resource for research on the immune response to SARS-CoV-2. The material from the prospective study consisted of cDNA or gDNA derived from T cells, B-cell-depleted T cells, or PBMCs. Nearly every sample came with metadata listing a de-identified subject ID, COVID-19 status, age in years and sex. Deeply sampled blood TCRbeta repertoires from subjects exposed to, actively infected with, or recovered from COVID-19 were included in the dataset. What the authors observed across the whole study: The quantity of clinical and demographic metadata differed by source and by participant and was supplied without curation.

TCRbeta CDR3 regions were amplified from genomic DNA using the immunoSEQ Assay, a bias-controlled multiplex PCR. Regarding the original processing steps: The number of nucleated cells in each sample was estimated by amplification of reference gene primers within the assay. To quantify the absolute abundance of each unique TCRbeta CDR3 rearrangement, sequence reads were collapsed and filtered. Productive Simpson clonality was computed per sample as the square root of Simpson's diversity index over productive rearrangements. As stored in TCRdb, this immuneACCESS dataset retains in-frame rearrangements with V and J assigned. A fraction of the clones does not appear; measured against another copy, unresolved V genes explain less than half of the discrepancy, and the remainder lacks a known reason. The V and J calls and clone size were taken over from that table, and D and trimming were inferred from the DNA. The sample table records approximately 150,000 clones; 80% to 90% of these occur just once. The ten most abundant clones make up over 0.75% of the sample.

The collaborating institutions used their own protocols to collect whole blood in K2EDTA tubes. For TCRbeta analysis, collaborators shipped samples in one of three forms: frozen whole blood, isolated PBMCs, or DNA extracted from either of those sample types. Points on this clone: Its binding antigen is unknown. There are no base qualities to consult, and no much larger clone falls within one base.

The V end gives up 4 bases and the J end 8 bases, leaving 9 bases in the junction not matched to a gene. Sequences LGHDT (CDR1) and YNNKEL (CDR2) are obtained from the germline V gene (reference sequence). Reading from cysteine to phenylalanine, the CDR3 counts 15 amino acids. The entry retains the CDR3 DNA only, 45 bases that are in frame from base 1. The chain employs TRBV3-1 (or the pseudogene TRBV3-2) and TRBJ2-4; 9 bases in between match TRBD2. The source is a woman aged 45 to 65 with acute or convalescent COVID-19. Sample: peripheral blood. The CDR3 here reads CASSRRSGLAYIQYF. The nucleotide sequence is TGTGCCAGCAGCCGAAGATCGGGACTAGCATACATTCAGTACTTC.